Shown below are 28 T cell receptor beta chains from a single sample sequenced in a study of beta chain features in type 1 diabetes. Investigators reverse transcribed all isolated RNA, so they sequenced expressed TCRB transcripts. Clones were read by immunoSEQ multiplex PCR, and TCRdb kept only the in-frame ones, dropping some. The sample yields approximately 100,000 clones, 40% seen once. The sample consisted of stem cell memory CD4+ T cells from blood. All receptors derive from a young woman in good health.

There are a few counts of this clone. The chain is built from TRBV28 and TRBJ2-5, with D maybe TRBD1 (6 bases). The CDR3 contains 15 residues. V was trimmed by 2 bases and J by 5 bases, leaving 15 bases between them. CDR1 is MDHEN and CDR2 is SYDVKM in the germline V gene. DNA of the CDR3: TGTGCCAGCAGTTTACAGGGGCGGGCTATGGAGACCCAGTACTTC. It yields the protein CASSLQGRAMETQYF. The entire variable domain, with the rest obtained from reference TRBV28 and TRBJ2-5, is as follows: DVKVTQSSRYLVKRTGEKVFLECVQDMDHENMFWYRQDPGLGLRLIYFSYDVKMKEKGDIPEGYSVSREKKERFSLILESASTNQTSMYLCASSLQGRAMETQYFGPGTRLLVL.

The gene calls are TRBV7-8 and TRBJ2-7, with 7 bases matching TRBD1. Germline CDR1 is SGHVS and CDR2 is FQNEAQ. CDR3 length: 17 amino acids. Unmatched junction bases numbered 12, after V lost 1 base and J lost 3 bases. The CDR3 region has the DNA TGTGCCAGCAGCTTAGTGGGGAGACAGGGCCTGAGCTACGAGCAGTACTTC. Encoded protein: CASSLVGRQGLSYEQYF.

This clone was detected only a few times. The rearrangement joins TRBV2 to TRBJ2-1, with 9 bases matching TRBD2. The CDR3 is 17 amino acids. Germline V gives CDR1 SNHLY, CDR2 FYNNEI. V lost 4 bases to trimming and J lost 1 base; unmatched junction nucleotides: 8. CDR3 DNA sequence: TGTGCCAGCAGTGGGACTAGCGCCATTATTTCCTACAATGAGCAGTTCTTC. As protein: CASSGTSAIISYNEQFF.

This clone was found a few times. The rearrangement links TRBV11-2 to TRBJ1-1; no clear D. Germline CDR1 is SGHAT and CDR2 is FQNNGV. Trimming removed 0 bases at V and 0 bases at J, with 11 bases between. The CDR3 contains 16 residues. The CDR3 loop is CASSLDVWAMNTEAFF. The CDR3 coding sequence is TGTGCCAGCAGCTTAGATGTCTGGGCGATGAACACTGAAGCTTTCTTT.

This clone has a handful of counts. CDR3: CASSPAIFGELFF. Written as DNA, the CDR3 is TGTGCCAGCTCGCCCGCGATCTTCGGGGAGCTGTTTTTT. V usage is TRBV18 and J usage is TRBJ2-2; D ambiguous. V lost 6 bases to trimming and J lost 7 bases, with 12 bases between them. This CDR3 comprises 13 residues. CDR1 is KGHSH, CDR2 LQKENI, per germline.

J is TRBJ2-7 and V is TRBV18; no clear D. Germline V gene lookup returns CDR1 KGHSH and CDR2 LQKENI. CDR3 length equals 14 residues. Deletions cut 2 bases from V and 0 bases from J, with 8 bases between. CDR3 coding DNA: TGTGCCAGCTCACCAGTGGCAGTCTCCTACGAGCAGTACTTC. Translating gives CASSPVAVSYEQYF.

The chain recombines TRBV10-3 with TRBJ2-1, with 8 bases aligning to TRBD2. From germline, CDR1 is ENHRY and CDR2 SYGVKD. This CDR3 spans 14 amino acids. V was clipped by 7 bases and J by 8 bases; unmatched bases: 10. The CDR3 sequence: CAIKSGTRGHEQFF. In nucleotides, the CDR3 is TGTGCCATCAAATCCGGGACTAGAGGCCATGAGCAGTTCTTC.

This clone appeared a few times. The chain recombines TRBV5-1 with TRBJ2-1; 7 positions agree with TRBD2. The germline V gene encodes CDR1 SGHRS and CDR2 YFSETQ. V trimming: 5 bases; J trimming: 1 base; junction bases outside the gene matches: 6. The CDR3 runs 15 residues. CDR3 nucleotide sequence: TGCGCCAGCAGTCCTAGCGGTGGATCCTACAATGAGCAGTTCTTC. Its protein product is CASSPSGGSYNEQFF. Full variable domain (remainder filled in from reference TRBV5-1 and TRBJ2-1): KAGVTQTPRYLIKTRGQQVTLSCSPISGHRSVSWYQQTPGQGLQFLFEYFSETQRNKGNFPGRFSGRQFSNSRSEMNVSTLELGDSALYLCASSPSGGSYNEQFFGPGTRLTVL.

The rearrangement links TRBV18 to TRBJ2-7; 7 nucleotides align to TRBD1. The CDR3 totals 15 residues. The germline gives CDR1 KGHSH, CDR2 LQKENI. The V gene end was trimmed by 5 bases and the J gene end by 1 base; junction bases not matched to a gene: 8. CDR3 sequence reads: CASSAQGKRSYEQYF. The CDR3, as DNA: TGTGCCAGCTCAGCACAGGGGAAAAGGTCCTACGAGCAGTACTTC.

This chain links TRBV23-1 with TRBJ2-1; maybe TRBD2 (6 bases). TRBV23-1 counts as an open reading frame of uncertain function. The CDR3 spans 17 residues. Trimming removed 1 base from V and 6 bases from J, with 19 bases in between. The chain's CDR3 is CASSQFPPGRSLNEQFF. Here the CDR3 DNA reads TGCGCCAGCAGTCAATTTCCGCCCGGGAGATCGCTCAATGAGCAGTTCTTC.

This clone was picked up a small number of times. The chain links TRBV28 to TRBJ2-1; D might be TRBD1 (5 bases). The CDR3 totals 13 residues. Trimming stripped 8 bases from V and 4 bases from J, with 12 bases between. Germline V gives CDR1 MDHEN, CDR2 SYDVKM. As DNA, the CDR3 is TGTGCCAGCGGGCAGGGTCTGTACAATGAGCAGTTCTTC. It codes for CASGQGLYNEQFF. Looking up the rest from reference TRBV28 and TRBJ2-1 gives the full variable domain: DVKVTQSSRYLVKRTGEKVFLECVQDMDHENMFWYRQDPGLGLRLIYFSYDVKMKEKGDIPEGYSVSREKKERFSLILESASTNQTSMYLCASGQGLYNEQFFGPGTRLTVL.

This clone was observed a handful of times. This sequence joins TRBV27 and TRBJ1-2; 7 bases match TRBD1. Germline values: CDR1 MNHEY, CDR2 SMNVEV (reference sequence). This CDR3 comprises 13 residues. The trim removed 10 bases at V and 2 bases at J, leaving 7 bases unmatched. The DNA for the CDR3 is TGTGCCACCGGAGGGGGCTGGAACTATGGCTACACCTTC. This sequence encodes CATGGGWNYGYTF.

The chain links TRBV11-3 to TRBJ1-4; TRBD1 might be the D (6 bases). Germline CDR1 and CDR2: SGHNT and YENEEA. The CDR3 is 14 residues long. V gave up 5 bases and J gave up 4 bases, with 11 bases separating them. CDR3 sequence: CASSRQVDNEKLFF. CDR3 bases: TGTGCCAGCAGCCGACAGGTCGATAATGAAAAACTGTTTTTT.

The rearrangement links TRBV6-4 to TRBJ2-3; 7 bases align to TRBD2. Germline CDR1 is MRHNA and CDR2 is SNTAGT. After removal of 2 bases from V and 3 bases from J, the junction contained 8 bases not matched to a gene. The CDR3 has 16 residues. For the CDR3, the DNA is TGTGCCAGCAGTGACCGAGGGGAGGGCCGGACAGATACGCAGTATTTT. Protein product: CASSDRGEGRTDTQYF.

This clone has more than one count but fewer than ten. The chain links TRBV18 to TRBJ2-3; possibly TRBD2 for D (7 bases). Germline V gene lookup returns CDR1 KGHSH and CDR2 LQKENI. CDR3 length: 15 residues. Trimming took 5 bases from V and 5 from J, leaving 17 bases between them. The CDR3: CASSSRAGAEDTQYF. The CDR3 DNA is TGTGCCAGCTCAAGTCGGGCGGGGGCAGAAGATACGCAGTATTTT.

A few counts support this clone. This chain connects TRBV6-5 to TRBJ1-1; TRBD1 might be the D (6 bases). The CDR3 runs to 13 residues. The germline CDR1 and CDR2 sequences are MNHEY and SVGAGI. The V gene lost 5 bases and the J gene lost 2 bases, with 9 bases spanning the gap. The CDR3 protein is CASSGQYNTEAFF. CDR3 DNA: TGTGCCAGCAGTGGACAGTATAACACTGAAGCTTTCTTT.

The CDR3 nucleotides are TGTGCCAGCAGGCCTGACAGGGTCCGGTACTACAATGAGCAGTTCTTC. The encoded protein is CASRPDRVRYYNEQFF. J is TRBJ2-1 and V is TRBV6-6; 7 bases are a match to TRBD1. The CDR3 is made up of 16 amino acids. CDR1 and CDR2 (germline): MNHNY, SVGAGI (reference sequence). J was trimmed by 3 bases and V by 6 bases; bases with no gene match: 11.

This chain joins TRBV28 and TRBJ1-2; 7 bases line up with TRBD1. The CDR3 spans 14 residues. Germline-derived CDR1 and CDR2 are MDHEN and SYDVKM. V gave up 4 bases and J gave up 4 bases; unmatched junction bases: 6. CDR3 bases: TGTGCCAGCAGTTCGGGACAGAAGAGCTATGGCTACACCTTC. Amino acids: CASSSGQKSYGYTF.

The chain has TRBV25-1 and TRBJ2-3, with D uncertain. This CDR3 has 11 amino acids. In germline, CDR1 is MGHDK, CDR2 SYGVNS. V gave up 3 bases and J gave up 6 bases, with 4 bases separating them. The chain's CDR3 is CASSEYDTQYF. The CDR3, as DNA: TGTGCCAGCAGTGAGTATGATACGCAGTATTTT.

This chain uses TRBV5-1 with TRBJ1-2; 8 nucleotides match TRBD1. The length of the CDR3 is 13 residues. CDR1 and CDR2 (germline): SGHRS, YFSETQ. V was pared by 0 bases and J by 8 bases, with 3 bases of the junction left unmatched. This chain's CDR3 is CASSLVGDRGYTF. The CDR3 DNA follows: TGCGCCAGCAGCTTGGTTGGGGACAGGGGCTACACCTTC. The whole variable domain, remainder taken from reference TRBV5-1 and TRBJ1-2, is KAGVTQTPRYLIKTRGQQVTLSCSPISGHRSVSWYQQTPGQGLQFLFEYFSETQRNKGNFPGRFSGRQFSNSRSEMNVSTLELGDSALYLCASSLVGDRGYTFGSGTRLTVV.

This chain links TRBV14 with TRBJ2-1, with D hard to call. Germline loops: CDR1 SGHDN, CDR2 FVKESK. The CDR3 loop spans 13 amino acids. V lost 3 bases to trimming and J lost 3 bases, with 6 bases between them. The CDR3 loop is CASSQAYYNEQFF. In DNA form, the CDR3 reads TGTGCCAGCAGCCAGGCATACTACAATGAGCAGTTCTTC.

A few counts support this clone. The gene calls are TRBV10-2 and TRBJ2-3; TRBD2 matches at 9 bases. The CDR3 extends over 14 amino acids. V was clipped by 7 bases and J by 4 bases; unmatched bases: 6. The V gene's germline CDR1 is WSHSY and CDR2 SAAADI. In nucleotides, the CDR3 is TGCGCCAGCAAGGCTAGCGGGACCCCAGATACGCAGTATTTT. It specifies CASKASGTPDTQYF.

The chain recombines TRBV6-1 with TRBJ1-4; 8 positions agree with TRBD1. V shed 7 bases, J shed 5 bases, and the junction held 6 bases outside the gene matches. Germline assignment: CDR1 MNHNS and CDR2 SASEGT. The CDR3 is 14 residues long. DNA of the CDR3: TGTGCCAGCACCGGGGGGACAGGCAATGAAAAACTGTTTTTT. This gives the protein CASTGGTGNEKLFF.

The V gene is TRBV6-6, the J gene TRBJ1-2; TRBD1 is a possible D gene (5 bases). The CDR3 is made up of 15 amino acids. Germline assignment: CDR1 MNHNY and CDR2 SVGAGI (reference sequence). The V gene lost 1 base and the J gene lost 5 bases, with 14 bases spanning the gap. CDR3 amino acids: CASSYFRRDLYGYTF. The CDR3, as DNA: TGTGCCAGCAGTTACTTTCGTCGGGACTTGTATGGCTACACCTTC.

The V call is TRBV18, the J call TRBJ1-1, with D perhaps TRBD1 (6 bases). CDR3 size: 15 residues. The germline gives CDR1 KGHSH, CDR2 LQKENI. Deletions cut 2 bases from V and 7 bases from J, with 17 bases between. Here the CDR3 DNA reads TGTGCCAGCTCACCATCTATCGGACAGAGACTTGAAGCTTTCTTT. It translates to CASSPSIGQRLEAFF.

This clone was picked up a small number of times. The rearrangement joins TRBV29-1 to TRBJ2-7, with a weak D call TRBD2 (8 bases). This CDR3 is built from 15 residues. Trimming removed 7 bases from V and 0 bases from J, with 19 bases in between. Germline V gene data show CDR1 as SQVTM and CDR2 as ANQGSEA. The DNA of the CDR3 is TGCAGCGCCACACGGGACAGCGGGAGCTCCTACGAGCAGTACTTC. This gives the protein CSATRDSGSSYEQYF.

The V gene is TRBV19, the J gene TRBJ1-1, with TRBD1 matching over 8 bases. Unmatched junction bases numbered 4, after V lost 10 bases and J lost 0 bases. The CDR3 totals 13 residues. Germline lookup yields CDR1 LNHDA and CDR2 SQIVND (reference sequence). The CDR3 is CATHRGVNTEAFF. For the CDR3, the DNA is TGTGCCACTCACAGGGGGGTGAACACTGAAGCTTTCTTT. The whole variable domain, filled in from reference TRBV19 and TRBJ1-1, reads DGGITQSPKYLFRKEGQNVTLSCEQNLNHDAMYWYRQDPGQGLRLIYYSQIVNDFQKGDIAEGYSVSREKKESFPLTVTSAQKNPTAFYLCATHRGVNTEAFFGQGTRLTVV.

This clone was counted a single time. The rearrangement links TRBV5-6 to TRBJ1-2; unclear D gene. Germline V lookup: CDR1 SGHDT, CDR2 YYEEEE. With 4 bases removed from V and 0 bases from J, the gap between germline ends came to 7 bases. The CDR3 has 13 residues. CDR3 nucleotide sequence: TGTGCCAGCAGCCCTAAATCTAACTATGGCTACACCTTC. This codes for CASSPKSNYGYTF.